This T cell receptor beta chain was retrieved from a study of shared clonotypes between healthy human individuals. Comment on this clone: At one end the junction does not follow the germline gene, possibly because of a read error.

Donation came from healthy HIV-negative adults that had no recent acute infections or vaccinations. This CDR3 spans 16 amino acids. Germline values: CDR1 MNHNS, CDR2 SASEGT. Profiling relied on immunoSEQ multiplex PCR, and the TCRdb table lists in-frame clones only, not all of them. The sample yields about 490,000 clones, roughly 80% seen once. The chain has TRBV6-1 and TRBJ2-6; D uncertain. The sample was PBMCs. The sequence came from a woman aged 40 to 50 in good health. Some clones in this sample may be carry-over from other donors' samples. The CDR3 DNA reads TGTGCCAACAGTGAATTGGACCTCTCTGGGGCCAACGTCCTGACTTTC. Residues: CANSELDLSGANVLTF.